These 10 T cell receptor beta chains were all obtained from the same sample, sequenced in a study of T cell responses to AZD1222 COVID-19 vaccine. The table came from immunoSEQ multiplex PCR; TCRdb's copy has only in-frame clones and leaves some out. In the table there are 95,000 to 150,000 clones, 85% to 95% of which are singletons. The sample was peripheral blood, taken 28 days after the second AZD1222 dose. The receptors shown here come from an adult who received the AZD1222 COVID-19 vaccine.

This rearrangement joins TRBV10-3 to TRBJ1-3; D is unclear. Germline CDR1 and CDR2: ENHRY and SYGVKD. This CDR3 region has 15 residues. V was cut by 0 bases and J by 2 bases, with 8 bases left in between. CDR3 sequence: CAISESTATGNTIYF. The CDR3 coding sequence is TGTGCCATCAGTGAGTCGACCGCTACTGGAAACACCATATATTTT.

The chain couples TRBV5-1 to TRBJ2-1; 7 bases fit TRBD1. This CDR3 region has 13 residues. CDR1 is SGHRS and CDR2 is YFSETQ in the germline V gene. Trimming cost V 2 bases and J 6 bases; bases outside gene matches: 2. The DNA of the CDR3 is TGCGCCAGCAGCTTCTACAGGGGCAATGAGCAGTTCTTC. Amino acids: CASSFYRGNEQFF.

J is TRBJ2-2 and V is TRBV9; the D is unclear. Trimming shortened V by 4 bases and J by 1 base, and 5 bases separated the two germline ends. The CDR3 runs to 13 residues. Germline CDR1 and CDR2: SGDLS and YYNGEE. The CDR3 sequence: CASSLGNTGELFF. The CDR3 DNA reads as TGTGCCAGCAGCTTGGGGAACACCGGGGAGCTGTTTTTT.

The chain employs TRBV5-8 and TRBJ1-1; D possibly corresponds to TRBD1 (5 bases). The CDR3 is 17 residues long. Germline V gene data show CDR1 as SGHTS and CDR2 as YDEGEE. V was trimmed by 3 bases and J by 4 bases, leaving 22 bases between them. CDR3 in amino acids: CASSYQRGMVGVTEAFF. CDR3 bases: TGTGCCAGCAGCTACCAAAGGGGAATGGTGGGCGTCACTGAAGCTTTCTTT.

The chain combines TRBV9 with TRBJ2-5; 7 positions match TRBD1. In germline, CDR1 is SGDLS, CDR2 YYNGEE. Trimming cost V 1 base and J 5 bases; bases outside gene matches: 5. This CDR3 has 14 residues. In DNA form, the CDR3 reads TGTGCCAGCAGCGTACAGGGGGATCTGGAGACCCAGTACTTC. It specifies CASSVQGDLETQYF.

The chain links TRBV7-2 to TRBJ1-6; TRBD1 matches at 7 bases. The CDR3 contains 17 residues. Trimming cost V 3 bases and J 1 base; bases outside gene matches: 6. Per germline, CDR1 SGHTA and CDR2 FQGNSA. The CDR3 reads CASSLTGTGSYNSPLHF. The CDR3 DNA reads as TGTGCCAGCAGCTTGACAGGGACGGGGTCCTATAATTCACCCCTCCACTTT.

The rearrangement uses TRBV28 and TRBJ2-3; D not certain. Deletions cut 6 bases from V and 0 bases from J, with 4 bases between. Germline CDR1 and CDR2: MDHEN and SYDVKM. The CDR3 runs to 12 residues. CDR3 nucleotides: TGTGCCAGCAGACAGAGCACAGATACGCAGTATTTT. Its protein product is CASRQSTDTQYF.

This clone came up a few times. The J gene is TRBJ1-6, the V gene TRBV5-4, with 10 positions matching TRBD1. The ends lost 4 bases at V and 6 bases at J; junction bases unmatched: 10. CDR3 size: 17 residues. CDR1 is SGHNT, CDR2 YYREEE, per germline (reference sequence). CDR3 DNA: TGTGCCAGCAGCGCTCAGGGACAGGGGTATAGTAATTCACCCCTCCACTTT. Its protein is CASSAQGQGYSNSPLHF.

The rearrangement uses TRBV7-2 and TRBJ1-6; unclear D gene. The germline V gene encodes CDR1 SGHTA and CDR2 FQGNSA. The CDR3 totals 17 residues. V lost 1 base and J 0 bases, leaving 10 bases between the germline ends. CDR3 loop: CASSLEGGSSYNSPLHF. CDR3 in DNA: TGTGCCAGCAGCTTAGAGGGCGGTAGCTCCTATAATTCACCCCTCCACTTT.

This chain uses TRBV5-5 with TRBJ1-2; D unresolved. Trimming cost V 2 bases and J 0 bases, with 8 bases left between them. Looked up from germline, CDR1 is SGHKS and CDR2 is YYEKEE (reference sequence). The CDR3 consists of 14 residues. Here the CDR3 reads CASSFGRSNYGYTF. CDR3 coding DNA: TGTGCCAGCAGCTTCGGACGTTCTAACTATGGCTACACCTTC. Supplemented by reference TRBV5-5 and TRBJ1-2, the full variable domain reads DAGVTQSPTHLIKTRGQQVTLRCSPISGHKSVSWYQQVLGQGPQFIFQYYEKEERGRGNFPDRFSARQFPNYSSELNVNALLLGDSALYLCASSFGRSNYGYTFGSGTRLTVV.